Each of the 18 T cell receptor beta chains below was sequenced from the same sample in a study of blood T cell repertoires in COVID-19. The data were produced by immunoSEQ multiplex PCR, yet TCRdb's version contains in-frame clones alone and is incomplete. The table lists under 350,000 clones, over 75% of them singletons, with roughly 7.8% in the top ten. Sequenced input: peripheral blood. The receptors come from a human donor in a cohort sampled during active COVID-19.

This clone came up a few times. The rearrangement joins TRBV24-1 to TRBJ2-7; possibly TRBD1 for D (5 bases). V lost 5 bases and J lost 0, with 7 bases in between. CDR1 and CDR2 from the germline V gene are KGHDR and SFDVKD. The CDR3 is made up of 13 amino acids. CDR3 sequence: CATSGTTSYEQYF. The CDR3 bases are TGTGCCACCAGTGGGACAACCTCCTACGAGCAGTACTTC.

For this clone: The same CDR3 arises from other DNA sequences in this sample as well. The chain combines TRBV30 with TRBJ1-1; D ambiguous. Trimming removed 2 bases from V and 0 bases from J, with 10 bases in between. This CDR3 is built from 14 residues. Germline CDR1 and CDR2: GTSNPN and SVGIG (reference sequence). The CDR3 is CAWSRGSMNTEAFF. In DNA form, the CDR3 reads TGTGCCTGGAGTCGAGGGAGCATGAACACTGAAGCTTTCTTT.

The CDR3 region is CASQPWQLNTGELFF. The DNA of the CDR3 is TGTGCCAGTCAACCCTGGCAGTTGAACACCGGGGAGCTGTTTTTT. The genes are TRBV6-5 and TRBJ2-2; D uncertain. The CDR3 loop spans 15 amino acids. V lost 9 bases and J 1 base, leaving 15 bases between the germline ends. From germline, CDR1 is MNHEY and CDR2 SVGAGI.

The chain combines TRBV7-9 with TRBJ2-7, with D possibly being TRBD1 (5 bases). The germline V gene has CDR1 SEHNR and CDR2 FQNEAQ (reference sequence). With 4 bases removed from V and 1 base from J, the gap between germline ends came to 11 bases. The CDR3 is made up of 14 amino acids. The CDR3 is CASSSRRASYEQYF. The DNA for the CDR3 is TGTGCCAGCAGCTCGCGCAGGGCTTCCTACGAGCAGTACTTC. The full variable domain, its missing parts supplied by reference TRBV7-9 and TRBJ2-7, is DTGVSQNPRHKITKRGQNVTFRCDPISEHNRLYWYRQTLGQGPEFLTYFQNEAQLEKSRLLSDRFSAERPKGSFSTLEIQRTEQGDSAMYLCASSSRRASYEQYFGPGTRLTVT.

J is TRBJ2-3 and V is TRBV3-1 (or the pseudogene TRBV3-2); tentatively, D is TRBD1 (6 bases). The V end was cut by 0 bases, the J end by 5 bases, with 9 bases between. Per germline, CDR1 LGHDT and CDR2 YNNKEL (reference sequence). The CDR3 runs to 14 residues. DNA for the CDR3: TGTGCCAGCAGCCAAGATCAGGGGAAAGATACGCAGTATTTT. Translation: CASSQDQGKDTQYF.

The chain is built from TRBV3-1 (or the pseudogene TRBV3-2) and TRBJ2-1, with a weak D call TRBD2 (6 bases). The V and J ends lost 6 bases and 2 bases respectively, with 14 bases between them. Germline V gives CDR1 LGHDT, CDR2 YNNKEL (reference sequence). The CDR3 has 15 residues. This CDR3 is CASSRSGTAYNEQFF. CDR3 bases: TGTGCCAGCAGTAGATCCGGGACTGCCTACAATGAGCAGTTCTTC.

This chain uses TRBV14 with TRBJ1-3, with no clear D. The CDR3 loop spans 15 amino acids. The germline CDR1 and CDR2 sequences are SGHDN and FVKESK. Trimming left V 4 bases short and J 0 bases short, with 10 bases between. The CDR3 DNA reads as TGTGCCAGCAGCCCCTCGGGGTTCTCTGGAAACACCATATATTTT. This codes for CASSPSGFSGNTIYF.

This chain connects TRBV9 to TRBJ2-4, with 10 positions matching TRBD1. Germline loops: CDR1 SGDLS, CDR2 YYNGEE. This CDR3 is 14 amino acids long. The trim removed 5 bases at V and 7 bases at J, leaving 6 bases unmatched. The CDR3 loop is CASSPGTGVNIQYF. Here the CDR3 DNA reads TGTGCCAGCAGTCCCGGGACAGGGGTGAACATTCAGTACTTC.

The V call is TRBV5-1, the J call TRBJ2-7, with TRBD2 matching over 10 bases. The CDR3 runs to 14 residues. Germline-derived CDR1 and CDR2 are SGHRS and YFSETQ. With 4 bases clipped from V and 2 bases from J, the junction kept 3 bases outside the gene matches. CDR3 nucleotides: TGCGCCAGCAGCCAACTAGCGGGGCCCTACGAGCAGTACTTC. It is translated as CASSQLAGPYEQYF.

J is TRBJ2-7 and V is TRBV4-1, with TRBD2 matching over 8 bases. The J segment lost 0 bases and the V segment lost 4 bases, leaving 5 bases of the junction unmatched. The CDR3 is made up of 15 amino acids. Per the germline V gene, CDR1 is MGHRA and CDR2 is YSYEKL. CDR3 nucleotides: TGCGCCAGCAGCCTGGGGAGCGGGGGCTCCTACGAGCAGTACTTC. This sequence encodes CASSLGSGGSYEQYF.

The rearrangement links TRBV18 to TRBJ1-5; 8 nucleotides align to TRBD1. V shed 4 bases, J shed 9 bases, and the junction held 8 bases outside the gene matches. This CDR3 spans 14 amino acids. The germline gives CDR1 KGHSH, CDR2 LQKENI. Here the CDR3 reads CASSLGQGKPPQHF. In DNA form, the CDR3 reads TGTGCCAGCTCACTAGGACAGGGAAAACCGCCCCAGCATTTT.

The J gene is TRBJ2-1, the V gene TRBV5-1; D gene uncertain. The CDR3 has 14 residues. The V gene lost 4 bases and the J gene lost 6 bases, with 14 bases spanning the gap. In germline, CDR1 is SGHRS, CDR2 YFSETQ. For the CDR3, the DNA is TGCGCCAGCAGCCCGGTACCCGGTTTCAATGAGCAGTTCTTC. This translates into CASSPVPGFNEQFF.

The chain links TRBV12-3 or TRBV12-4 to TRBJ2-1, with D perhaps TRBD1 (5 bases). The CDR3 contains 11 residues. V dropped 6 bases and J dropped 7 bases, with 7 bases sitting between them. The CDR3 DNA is TGTGCCAGCAGGAACAGGAATGAGCAGTTCTTC. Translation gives CASRNRNEQFF.

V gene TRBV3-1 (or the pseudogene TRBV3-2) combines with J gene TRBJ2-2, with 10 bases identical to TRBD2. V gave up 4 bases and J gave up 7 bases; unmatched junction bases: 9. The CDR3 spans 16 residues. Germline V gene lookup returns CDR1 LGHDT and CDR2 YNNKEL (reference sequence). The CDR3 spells CASSLIVAGGIGELFF. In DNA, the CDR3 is TGTGCCAGCAGCCTGATCGTAGCGGGGGGTATCGGGGAGCTGTTTTTT.

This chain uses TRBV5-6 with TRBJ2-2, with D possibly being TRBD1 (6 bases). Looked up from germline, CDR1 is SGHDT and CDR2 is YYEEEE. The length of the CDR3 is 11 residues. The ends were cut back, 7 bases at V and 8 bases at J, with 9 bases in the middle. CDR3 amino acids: CASGGRGELFF. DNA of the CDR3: TGTGCCAGCGGGGGCCGGGGGGAGCTGTTTTTT.

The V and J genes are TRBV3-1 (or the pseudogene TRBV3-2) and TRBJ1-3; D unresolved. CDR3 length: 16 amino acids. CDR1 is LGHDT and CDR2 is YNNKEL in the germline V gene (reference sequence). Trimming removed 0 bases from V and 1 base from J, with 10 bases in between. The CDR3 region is CASSQDREGSGNTIYF. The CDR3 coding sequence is TGTGCCAGCAGCCAAGATAGGGAGGGTTCTGGAAACACCATATATTTT.

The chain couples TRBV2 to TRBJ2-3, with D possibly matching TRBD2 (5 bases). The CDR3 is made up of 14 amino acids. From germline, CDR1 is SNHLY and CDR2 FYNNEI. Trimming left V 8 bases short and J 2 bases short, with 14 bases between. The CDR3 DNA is TGTGCCAGCCCCGGGATAGACCTCACAGATACGCAGTATTTT. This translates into CASPGIDLTDTQYF.

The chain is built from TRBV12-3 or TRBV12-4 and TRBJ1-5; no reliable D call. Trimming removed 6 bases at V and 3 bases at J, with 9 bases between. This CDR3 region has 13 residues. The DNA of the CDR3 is TGTGCCAGCAGACCCAGTCTCAATCAGCCCCAGCATTTT. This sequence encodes CASRPSLNQPQHF.